The rows below give T cell receptor beta chains drawn from one sample of a study of T cells in Graves' hyperthyroidism and ophthalmopathy. TCRdb analysed the multiplex PCR reads with MiXCR anew, one entry per CDR3 protein. The table includes hundreds of thousands of distinct CDR3 sequences, about 14% detected once. Material for sequencing was blood. These receptor sequences come from a woman younger than 35 with Graves' hyperthyroidism. The CDR3 runs from the conserved cysteine through the conserved F or W. A D gene is named only where the DNA matches it firmly. Only some rows state a clone size, as once, few, many or a class for expanded clones.

J gene: TRBJ1-2; clone size: many; D gene: -; CDR3 length: 15; V gene: TRBV11-2; CDR3 DNA: TGTGCCAGCAGCTTAGATATAGGCAGGGAGTATGGCTACACCTTC; CDR3 protein: CASSLDIGREYGYTF
J gene: TRBJ2-7; clone size: many; D gene: -; CDR3 length: 14; V gene: TRBV28; CDR3 DNA: TGTGCCAGCAGCCAGCCGGGGAAAGACTACGAGCAGTACTTC; CDR3 protein: CASSQPGKDYEQYF
J gene: TRBJ1-1; clone size: -; D gene: TRBD1; CDR3 length: 15; V gene: TRBV5-1; CDR3 DNA: TGCGCCAGCAGCTCCATACGGGACAGGGACACTGAAGCTTTCTTT; CDR3 protein: CASSSIRDRDTEAFF
J gene: TRBJ2-1; clone size: many; D gene: TRBD2; CDR3 length: 18; V gene: TRBV11-2; CDR3 DNA: TGTGCCAGCAGCTTAATGACTAGCGGGAGGGCCCGATACAATGAGCAGTTCTTC; CDR3 protein: CASSLMTSGRARYNEQFF
J gene: TRBJ2-7; clone size: -; D gene: TRBD1; CDR3 length: 15; V gene: TRBV6-1; CDR3 DNA: TGTGCCAGCAGTCCTGGACAGGGCCGGGGCTACGAGCAGTACTTC; CDR3 protein: CASSPGQGRGYEQYF
J gene: TRBJ2-7; clone size: few; D gene: -; CDR3 length: 14; V gene: TRBV7-2; CDR3 DNA: TGTGCCAGCCACGAGGGAGGGGGACCGTACGAGCAGTACTTC; CDR3 protein: CASHEGGGPYEQYF
J gene: TRBJ2-7; clone size: -; D gene: -; CDR3 length: 13; V gene: TRBV12-3/TRBV12-4; CDR3 DNA: TGTGCCAGCAGTTATCAGAGCAATTACGAGCAGTACTTC; CDR3 protein: CASSYQSNYEQYF
J gene: TRBJ1-2; clone size: many; D gene: -; CDR3 length: 15; V gene: TRBV7-9; CDR3 DNA: TGTGCCAGCAGTTTCGTCAGGGGAACTGGATATGGCTACACCTTC; CDR3 protein: CASSFVRGTGYGYTF
J gene: TRBJ2-7; clone size: few; D gene: -; CDR3 length: 12; V gene: TRBV13; CDR3 DNA: TGTGCCAGCAGCTTCGAAGGGTTCGAGCAGTACTTC; CDR3 protein: CASSFEGFEQYF
J gene: TRBJ1-2; clone size: -; D gene: -; CDR3 length: 13; V gene: TRBV19; CDR3 DNA: TGTGCCAGTAGCCTCCCACCAGCGGCGGGCTACACCTTC; CDR3 protein: CASSLPPAAGYTF
J gene: TRBJ2-1; clone size: many; D gene: TRBD2; CDR3 length: 16; V gene: TRBV6-2/TRBV6-3; CDR3 DNA: TGTGCCAGCAGAACCAGAGGTAGCGGGAGTCTGGGTGAGCAGTTCTTC; CDR3 protein: CASRTRGSGSLGEQFF
J gene: TRBJ2-3; clone size: few; D gene: TRBD1; CDR3 length: 16; V gene: TRBV27; CDR3 DNA: TGTGCCAGCAGTTTCTTAGGACAGGGGTACACAGATACGCAGTATTTT; CDR3 protein: CASSFLGQGYTDTQYF
J gene: TRBJ2-7; clone size: few; D gene: TRBD1; CDR3 length: 14; V gene: TRBV19; CDR3 DNA: TGTGCCAGTAGTAACCGACAGGGGGCGGACGAGCAGTACTTC; CDR3 protein: CASSNRQGADEQYF
J gene: TRBJ2-7; clone size: many; D gene: TRBD1; CDR3 length: 16; V gene: TRBV11-3; CDR3 DNA: TGTGCCAGCAGCTTAGCTGGGACAGGGGGCTTGGGAGAGCAGTACTTC; CDR3 protein: CASSLAGTGGLGEQYF
J gene: TRBJ1-2; clone size: few; D gene: -; CDR3 length: 17; V gene: TRBV29-1; CDR3 DNA: TGCAGCGTTCTTACTTATACTACCGGGACGGTTAACTATGGCTACACCTTC; CDR3 protein: CSVLTYTTGTVNYGYTF
J gene: TRBJ2-7; clone size: -; D gene: -; CDR3 length: 15; V gene: TRBV7-9; CDR3 DNA: TGTGCCAGCAGCCTTTCTATGGGACACTTCTACGGGCAGTACTTC; CDR3 protein: CASSLSMGHFYGQYF